These 27 T cell receptor beta chains were sequenced from one sample in a study of shared clonotypes between healthy human individuals. Libraries were prepared by immunoSEQ multiplex PCR; TCRdb keeps only in-frame clonotypes and omits some of them. This repertoire shows more than 2,000,000 clones, over 85% found once; its top ten account for 0.35% to 0.45%. Specimen: naive CD4+ T cells from PBMCs. Sample subset: CD45RA+ positively selected. These receptors were obtained from a man between 18 and 35 years old in good health. Some clones in this sample may be carry-over from other donors' samples.

The chain is built from TRBV2 and TRBJ1-4; 10 bases align to TRBD1. The CDR3 loop spans 15 amino acids. Germline loops: CDR1 SNHLY, CDR2 FYNNEI. V shed 5 bases and J 8 bases; nucleotides not matched to a gene: 8. The CDR3 here is CASSYPGQGKEKLFF. Written as DNA, the CDR3 is TGTGCCAGCAGTTACCCGGGACAGGGGAAGGAAAAACTGTTTTTT.

The chain uses TRBV2 and TRBJ1-2; D unresolved. V gave up 7 bases and J gave up 4 bases, with 10 bases separating them. The CDR3 is 12 residues long. Germline V lookup: CDR1 SNHLY, CDR2 FYNNEI. This chain's CDR3 is CASNRQPYGYTF. The CDR3 nucleotides read TGTGCCAGCAATCGTCAGCCCTATGGCTACACCTTC.

DNA of the CDR3: TGTGCCAGCAGCTTAATCCCATCCGGGAGGGGGACCCAGTACTTC. This encodes CASSLIPSGRGTQYF. The chain joins TRBV7-8 to TRBJ2-5, with 8 bases aligning to TRBD2. The CDR3 extends over 15 amino acids. The germline V gene has CDR1 SGHVS and CDR2 FQNEAQ. Unmatched junction bases numbered 9, after V lost 2 bases and J lost 7 bases.

This rearrangement joins TRBV7-8 to TRBJ1-2; TRBD1 aligns across 7 bases. Germline V gene data show CDR1 as SGHVS and CDR2 as FQNEAQ. The CDR3 consists of 16 residues. Trimming at V came to 1 base and at J to 5 bases, leaving 10 bases not matched to a gene. As DNA, the CDR3 is TGTGCCAGCAGCTTAGGCGGCAGGGGGTGGGATTATGGCTACACCTTC. This encodes CASSLGGRGWDYGYTF.

The rearrangement links TRBV7-9 to TRBJ2-7; 8 nucleotides agree with TRBD2. The V and J ends lost 4 bases and 0 bases, in that order; junction bases with no gene match: 5. Germline CDR1 SEHNR, CDR2 FQNEAQ (reference sequence). CDR3 length equals 15 residues. The DNA of the CDR3 is TGTGCCAGCAGCTCGAGCGGGAGTCGCTCCTACGAGCAGTACTTC. Protein sequence: CASSSSGSRSYEQYF.

The chain links TRBV28 to TRBJ2-7, with TRBD2 identical over 8 bases. In germline, CDR1 is MDHEN, CDR2 SYDVKM. The CDR3 has 13 residues. V lost 8 bases and J lost 7; bases outside the gene matches: 10. The CDR3 loop reads CASLTSDQGEQYF. Written as DNA, the CDR3 is TGTGCCAGCCTGACTAGCGACCAGGGGGAGCAGTACTTC.

The J gene is TRBJ1-1, the V gene TRBV28, with D possibly being TRBD1 (6 bases). The CDR3 contains 15 residues. V was clipped by 3 bases and J by 0 bases, with 11 bases between them. CDR1 and CDR2 (germline): MDHEN, SYDVKM. In DNA, the CDR3 is TGTGCCAGCAGTTTGGGGGCAGGGATGAACACTGAAGCTTTCTTT. This encodes CASSLGAGMNTEAFF.

The chain combines TRBV28 with TRBJ2-6; 7 bases line up with TRBD2. The germline gives CDR1 MDHEN, CDR2 SYDVKM. The junction had 9 bases not matched to a gene; V was cut back by 7 bases and J by 0 bases. There are 17 residues in the CDR3. The CDR3 reads CASTWGGANSGANVLTF. The DNA for the CDR3 is TGTGCCAGCACCTGGGGAGGGGCGAACTCTGGGGCCAACGTCCTGACTTTC.

Worth noting for this clone: An end of the junction differs from the germline gene, which may be a read error. V and J are TRBV28 and TRBJ2-3; D may match TRBD1 or TRBD2 (6 bases each). The CDR3 spans 15 residues. Germline CDR1 is MDHEN and CDR2 is SYDVKM. The CDR3 DNA follows: TGTGCCAGCGTCCACGGGGGACAAGGCACATATACGCAGTATTTT. Its protein is CASVHGGQGTYTQYF. Drawing the rest from reference TRBV28 and TRBJ2-3, the complete variable domain is DVKVTQSSRYLVKRTGEKVFLECVQDMDHENMFWYRQDPGLGLRLIYFSYDVKMKEKGDIPEGYSVSREKKERFSLILESASTNQTSMYLCASVHGGQGTYTQYFGPGTRLTVL.

The V and J genes are TRBV2 and TRBJ1-4, with TRBD1 matching over 9 bases. The ends lost 7 bases at V and 12 bases at J; junction bases unmatched: 9. This CDR3 region has 13 residues. Germline assignment: CDR1 SNHLY and CDR2 FYNNEI. Written as DNA, the CDR3 is TGTGCCAGCACTTGGGACAGGGTGGGAGAACTGTTTTTT. Amino acid sequence: CASTWDRVGELFF.

The V and J genes are TRBV30 and TRBJ1-4, with unresolved D. V was cut by 2 bases and J by 5 bases, with 18 bases left in between. The CDR3 length is 16 residues. Germline V CDR1 and CDR2: GTSNPN, SVGIG (reference sequence). CDR3 nucleotides: TGTGCCTGGAGTCGAAGGGTGGAGGGCGGGAATGAAAAACTGTTTTTT. Encoded protein: CAWSRRVEGGNEKLFF.

The rearrangement links TRBV15 to TRBJ1-3, with D unresolved. The germline CDR1 and CDR2 sequences are LNHNV and YYDKDF (reference sequence). Trimming left V 1 base short and J 1 base short, with 8 bases between. This CDR3 is built from 15 residues. CDR3 loop: CATSRVAWSGNTIYF. CDR3 bases: TGTGCCACCAGCAGAGTTGCCTGGTCTGGAAACACCATATATTTT.

The V and J genes are TRBV14 and TRBJ2-2; D not certain. Trimming cost V 4 bases and J 5 bases, with 11 bases left between them. The CDR3 is 14 residues long. CDR1 and CDR2 (germline): SGHDN, FVKESK. The DNA of the CDR3 is TGTGCCAGCAGCCTAGGTGTACCTACCGGGGAGCTGTTTTTT. This sequence encodes CASSLGVPTGELFF.

V usage is TRBV25-1 and J usage is TRBJ2-3; D remains ambiguous. In germline, CDR1 is MGHDK, CDR2 SYGVNS. V shed 7 bases and J shed 4 bases, with 6 bases lying between them. CDR3 size: 11 residues. Here the CDR3 reads CASIWADTQYF. Written as DNA, the CDR3 is TGTGCCAGCATTTGGGCAGATACGCAGTATTTT.

The chain combines TRBV6-5 with TRBJ2-5; D remains unclear. Trimming removed 2 bases at V and 9 bases at J, with 16 bases between. The CDR3 runs to 14 residues. Germline lookup yields CDR1 MNHEY and CDR2 SVGAGI. CDR3 sequence reads: CASSYSLPSDAQYF. CDR3 in DNA: TGTGCCAGCAGTTACAGTCTCCCCTCGGATGCCCAGTACTTC.

The chain employs TRBV19 and TRBJ2-2; the D is unclear. This CDR3 has 17 residues. Trimming shortened V by 7 bases and J by 0 bases, and 18 bases separated the two germline ends. In germline, CDR1 is LNHDA, CDR2 SQIVND (reference sequence). The CDR3 DNA follows: TGTGCCAGTACCCCACCGCTCGGGCCTCCGAACACCGGGGAGCTGTTTTTT. This sequence encodes CASTPPLGPPNTGELFF.

This sequence joins TRBV27 and TRBJ1-5, with D possibly TRBD1 on 6 matching bases. Germline CDR1 and CDR2: MNHEY and SMNVEV (reference sequence). Trimming pared 6 bases from V and 1 base from J, leaving 22 bases between. This CDR3 is built from 18 residues. For the CDR3, the DNA is TGTGCCAGCAGGAAAGACAGGAAGGGGTGGATGAGCAATCAGCCCCAGCATTTT. It specifies CASRKDRKGWMSNQPQHF.

This sequence joins TRBV27 and TRBJ2-5; unclear D gene. The V and J ends lost 6 bases and 2 bases respectively, with 10 bases between them. The CDR3 runs to 13 residues. Germline loops: CDR1 MNHEY, CDR2 SMNVEV (reference sequence). CDR3 protein: CASSQRSQETQYF. For the CDR3, the DNA is TGTGCCAGCAGCCAGAGATCACAAGAGACCCAGTACTTC.

The genes are TRBV4-2 and TRBJ2-3, with D possibly TRBD1 on 6 matching bases. The CDR3 consists of 16 residues. Trimming took off 4 bases at V and 4 bases at J, with 18 bases between the two ends. The V gene's germline CDR1 is LGHNA and CDR2 YNFKEQ. The DNA of the CDR3 is TGTGCCAGCAGCCGGACAGCGGATCCCAAGGCAGATACGCAGTATTTT. As protein: CASSRTADPKADTQYF.

The rearrangement joins TRBV11-2 to TRBJ1-1; D is possibly TRBD1 (6 bases). Trimming left V 3 bases short and J 0 bases short, with 11 bases between. From germline, CDR1 is SGHAT and CDR2 FQNNGV. The CDR3 sequence is 15 residues long. CDR3 DNA sequence: TGTGCCAGCAGCTTCTGGGGGCAGATGAACACTGAAGCTTTCTTT. It encodes CASSFWGQMNTEAFF.

J is TRBJ2-5 and V is TRBV19; D is unresolved. The CDR3 loop spans 13 amino acids. V lost 5 bases and J 4 bases, leaving 11 bases between the germline ends. Germline-derived CDR1 and CDR2 are LNHDA and SQIVND (reference sequence). As DNA, the CDR3 is TGTGCCAGTAGTGGGCCTCGGCCAGAGACCCAGTACTTC. The encoded protein is CASSGPRPETQYF.

The chain has TRBV5-1 and TRBJ1-1, with 7 bases aligning to TRBD1. V dropped 4 bases and J dropped 0; count of bases not matched to a gene: 6. The CDR3 totals 15 residues. Germline V gene sequence: CDR1 SGHRS, CDR2 YFSETQ. In DNA form, the CDR3 reads TGCGCCAGCAGCATCCGGACAGGAATGAACACTGAAGCTTTCTTT. It translates to CASSIRTGMNTEAFF.

The chain combines TRBV7-2 with TRBJ2-5; D gene unclear. The V end lost 1 base, the J end lost 4 bases, and 13 bases lay between the germline ends. Germline assignment: CDR1 SGHTA and CDR2 FQGNSA. The CDR3 is 15 amino acids. CDR3 sequence (DNA): TGTGCCAGCAGCTTAGAACCGGCAGTAGGAGAGACCCAGTACTTC. Its protein product is CASSLEPAVGETQYF.

J is TRBJ2-1 and V is TRBV5-1, with 11 nucleotides matching TRBD2. CDR1 is SGHRS, CDR2 YFSETQ, per germline. V trimming: 3 bases; J trimming: 4 bases; junction bases outside the gene matches: 6. The CDR3 spans 16 residues. CDR3: CASSSGTSGAYNEQFF. The DNA for the CDR3 is TGCGCCAGCAGCTCTGGGACTAGCGGAGCGTACAATGAGCAGTTCTTC.

The chain couples TRBV5-1 to TRBJ1-4; the D is unclear. Germline CDR1 SGHRS, CDR2 YFSETQ. This CDR3 comprises 17 residues. V gave up 0 bases and J gave up 0 bases, with 12 bases separating them. The DNA for the CDR3 is TGCGCCAGCAGCTTGGCCAAAGGCTGGGCAACTAATGAAAAACTGTTTTTT. Residues: CASSLAKGWATNEKLFF.

Regarding this clone: The sample has other DNA sequences that encode this CDR3 too. V is TRBV7-9 and J is TRBJ1-1; D not certain. The CDR3 is 11 residues long. V lost 2 bases and J lost 5, with 3 bases in between. Germline V lookup: CDR1 SEHNR, CDR2 FQNEAQ (reference sequence). The chain's CDR3 is CASSLYTEAFF. CDR3 coding DNA: TGTGCCAGCAGCTTATATACTGAAGCTTTCTTT.

The table lists this clone with a count of one. The gene calls are TRBV6-1 and TRBJ2-3; 8 bases line up with TRBD1. The CDR3 spans 17 residues. Looked up from germline, CDR1 is MNHNS and CDR2 is SASEGT. Trimming took 0 bases from V and 4 from J; bases not matched to a gene: 9. In nucleotides, the CDR3 is TGTGCCAGCAGTGAAGCTAGGGTACAGGGGGGAGCAGATACGCAGTATTTT. Its protein product is CASSEARVQGGADTQYF.